This TCR beta chain was sequenced during a study of spatial heterogeneity in lung cancer. Looking at the study overall: Beta-chain sequences were consistently detected more often than alpha-chain sequences. Notes on the study in general: The appearance of ubiquitous expanded tumor TCRs in blood was greater at resection than follow-up.

TCR cDNA molecules each had a unique molecular identifier. In TCRdb, the 5' RACE reads were re-called with MiXCR into one record per CDR3 protein. The sample lists tens of thousands of distinct CDR3 sequences; over 9.5% were seen once. At least ten counts were recorded for this clonotype. Its specificity is unknown. Time point described: sample taken at primary tumor resection. Frozen PBMC, nontumor lung or tumor provided whole RNA, which was sequenced unsorted. Untreated early-stage non-small cell lung cancer patients, fewer than 85 in total, were the donors. The receptor comes from a male donor with early-stage non-small cell lung cancer. The sequences come from PBMCs, collected at surgery.

CDR3 region: CAISESSGSIDTF. For the CDR3, the DNA is TGTGCCATCAGTGAGTCGTCGGGCTCAATCGACACCTTC. This chain links TRBV10-3 with TRBJ1-2; D unclear. V was pared by 0 bases and J by 12 bases, with 14 bases between. The CDR3 covers 13 residues. The germline V gene encodes CDR1 ENHRY and CDR2 SYGVKD.